This record concerns one T cell receptor (beta chain) sequence. Its antigen remains unidentified. The sample is drawn from a study of cytomegalovirus exposure and HLA in healthy donors. Study-wide results and caveats: Presence/absence analyses assumed roughly uniform sequencing depth across donors.

Germline assignment: CDR1 MNHNS and CDR2 SASEGT. The CDR3 contains 16 residues. Trimming cost V 0 bases and J 2 bases, with 13 bases left between them. PCR primers comprised 60 Vbeta and 13 Jbeta primers. The protocol was immunoSEQ multiplex PCR, while the TCRdb copy is restricted to in-frame clones and leaves out a portion. The table lists about 180,000 clones, more than 70% of them singletons. Sequenced material: PBMCs. The clonotype originates from a boy aged 2 to 9 in good health and CMV-seronegative. The rearrangement joins TRBV6-1 to TRBJ2-5; D possibly corresponds to TRBD1 (6 bases). CDR3 coding DNA: TGTGCCAGCAGTGAAGCCCTTGCAGGGGAGCAAGAGACCCAGTACTTC. Its translation: CASSEALAGEQETQYF.